This TCR beta chain is from a study of blood T cell repertoires in COVID-19. Study at large: COVID-19 samples collected from the United States, Italy and Spain covered acute and convalescent phases.

Authors' analysis steps: Amplification of reference gene primers provided the estimated nucleated cell counts. Clones were read by immunoSEQ multiplex PCR, and TCRdb kept only the in-frame ones, dropping some. V, J and clone size derive from that table, while D and trimming were established from the DNA sequence. The table shows about 250,000 clones, with 75% to 90% occurring only once. Adults between about 18 and 95 years of age took part from some 25 US areas. Cohorts were determined from participant-reported clinical history. V lost 4 bases to trimming and J lost 8 bases, with 15 bases between them. From germline, CDR1 is SGHTS and CDR2 YDEGEE. The CDR3 is 13 residues long.

The sample comprised PBMCs or T cells enriched from blood (not recorded which). The TCR comes from a woman in her 30s with acute COVID-19. This chain links TRBV5-8 with TRBJ1-2; D remains unclear. CDR3 amino acids: CASSPGFSGGYTF. The DNA of the CDR3 is TGTGCCAGCAGCCCGGGATTTTCGGGGGGCTACACCTTC.